These 18 T cell receptor beta chains originate from one sample sequenced in a study of blood T cells in healthy people across ages. It was with a sample-barcoded 5' primer and a J-beta primer mix that a second PCR of about 6 to 12 cycles was run. TCRdb re-analysed the 5' RACE reads in MiXCR, keeping a single row per CDR3 protein. The sample lists 630,000 or so distinct CDR3 sequences, roughly 30% occurring once. The specimen was blood. These receptors originate from a woman of 80 years or more in good health.

This clonotype has a handful of counts. The rearrangement uses TRBV20-1 and TRBJ2-1, with 9 bases matching TRBD2. Germline V lookup: CDR1 DFQATT, CDR2 SNEGSKA (reference sequence). The CDR3 covers 14 residues. V gave up 8 bases and J gave up 13 bases; unmatched junction bases: 18. This CDR3 is CSSLKTSGQETQFF. In nucleotides, the CDR3 is TGCAGTAGCTTAAAGACTAGCGGACAAGAGACCCAGTTCTTC.

At least ten counts were recorded for this clonotype. The genes are TRBV5-1 and TRBJ1-1; 8 bases agree with TRBD1. The CDR3 consists of 13 residues. Germline CDR1 SGHRS, CDR2 YFSETQ. V shed 1 base, J shed 13 bases, and the junction held 9 bases outside the gene matches. The CDR3 protein is CASSLTGGEVCFF. The DNA for the CDR3 is TGCGCCAGCAGCTTGACAGGGGGTGAGGTGTGTTTCTTT.

With respect to this clonotype: A much larger clone differs from this one at a single base, so this may be a read error. The gene calls are TRBV7-6 and TRBJ1-4, with 10 bases aligning to TRBD1. This CDR3 is 17 amino acids long. Germline CDR1 SGHVS, CDR2 FNYEAQ. CDR3 coding DNA: TGTGCCAGCAGCTCAAGACAGGGGGCAGGAACTAATGAAAAACCGTTTTTT. It translates to CASSSRQGAGTNEKPFF.

This clonotype was detected ten times or more. The chain employs TRBV12-3 or TRBV12-4 and TRBJ2-2, with D tentatively TRBD2 (6 bases). This CDR3 spans 15 amino acids. The V end was cut by 3 bases, the J end by 3 bases, with 11 bases between. The CDR3 protein is CASSFGGAHTGELFF. As DNA, the CDR3 is TGTGCCAGCAGTTTCGGCGGGGCCCACACCGGGGAGCTGTTTTTT.

The chain carries TRBV7-2 and TRBJ2-1; D not resolved. The CDR3 runs to 13 residues. Germline V CDR1 and CDR2: SGHTA, FQGNSA. V was trimmed by 5 bases and J by 4 bases, leaving 9 bases between them. This chain's CDR3 is CASSQTLYNEQFF. CDR3 nucleotide sequence: TGTGCCAGCAGCCAGACTCTATACAATGAGCAGTTCTTC.

As regards this clonotype: This may be a read error, as it is one base from a much larger clone. The chain is built from TRBV7-2 and TRBJ2-1; 10 nucleotides align to TRBD1. The DNA end is more similar to TRBJ2-7, so the J call may be wrong. Germline V gene sequence: CDR1 SGHTA, CDR2 FQGNSA. This CDR3 comprises 15 residues. The CDR3 DNA reads as TGTGCCAGCAGCTTACCGGGACAGGGGTACAATGAGCAGTACTTC. Its protein product is CASSLPGQGYNEQYF.

This clonotype showed up many times. The chain couples TRBV20-1 to TRBJ2-3, with 7 bases matching TRBD2. Germline values: CDR1 DFQATT, CDR2 SNEGSKA (reference sequence). V shed 4 bases and J 4 bases; nucleotides not matched to a gene: 14. The CDR3 runs 16 residues. Written as DNA, the CDR3 is TGCAGTGCTACCCCGAAGACTAGCACAAGCCCAGATACGCAGTATTTT. Translation gives CSATPKTSTSPDTQYF.

This clonotype was observed many times. J is TRBJ2-2 and V is TRBV6-6; D remains ambiguous. Trimming removed 7 bases from V and 1 base from J, with 13 bases in between. The germline V gene has CDR1 MNHNY and CDR2 SVGAGI (reference sequence). This CDR3 comprises 15 residues. The CDR3 coding sequence is TGTGCCAGCAAGGCCGGCACAAGGAACACCGGGGAGCTGTTTTTT. Its translation is CASKAGTRNTGELFF.

This rearrangement joins TRBV27 to TRBJ2-4, with D possibly matching TRBD1 (5 bases). CDR1 is MNHEY, CDR2 SMNVEV, per germline (reference sequence). Trimming removed 6 bases at V and 2 bases at J, with 14 bases between. This CDR3 comprises 15 residues. The CDR3: CASSAGLLTKNIQYF. Written as DNA, the CDR3 is TGTGCCAGCAGCGCAGGGTTATTGACCAAAAACATTCAGTACTTC.

This clonotype was observed many times. The genes are TRBV7-2 and TRBJ2-4; 10 nucleotides align to TRBD1. The CDR3 is made up of 15 amino acids. The V gene's germline CDR1 is SGHTA and CDR2 FQGNSA. The V and J ends lost 5 bases and 6 bases, in that order; junction bases with no gene match: 7. The CDR3 nucleotides read TGTGCCAGCAGCCTACTCGGACAGGGGGGAAACATTCAGTACTTC. Its translation: CASSLLGQGGNIQYF.

At least ten counts were recorded for this clonotype. This chain links TRBV7-3 with TRBJ2-3; TRBD2 agrees at 8 bases. The CDR3 sequence is 14 residues long. V trimming: 3 bases; J trimming: 9 bases; junction bases outside the gene matches: 8. Germline CDR1 is SGHTA and CDR2 is FQGTGA. This CDR3 reads CASSLSGGAGTQYF. As DNA, the CDR3 is TGTGCCAGCAGCTTGTCCGGGGGGGCAGGGACGCAGTATTTT. Full variable domain (missing parts from reference TRBV7-3 and TRBJ2-3): GAGVSQTPSNKVTEKGKYVELRCDPISGHTALYWYRQSLGQGPEFLIYFQGTGAADDSGLPNDRFFAVRPEGSVSTLKIQRTERGDSAVYLCASSLSGGAGTQYFGPGTRLTVL.

This clonotype was counted many times. The chain has TRBV20-1 and TRBJ1-6; 7 bases are a match to TRBD1. Germline V lookup: CDR1 DFQATT, CDR2 SNEGSKA (reference sequence). With 6 bases clipped from V and 6 bases from J, the junction kept 11 bases outside the gene matches. This CDR3 is 15 amino acids long. The CDR3 DNA reads TGCAGTGCGCCACAAAATAGGGGGCGTAATTCACCCCTCCACTTT. Translating it yields CSAPQNRGRNSPLHF.

This clonotype was picked up many times. This chain joins TRBV4-2 and TRBJ2-7; D perhaps matches TRBD2 (6 bases). Germline V CDR1 and CDR2: LGHNA, YNFKEQ. Trimming removed 0 bases at V and 6 bases at J, with 15 bases between. The CDR3 sequence is 15 residues long. CDR3 nucleotide sequence: TGTGCCAGCAGCCAAGATGGCGGAGGGGAGAGCGAGCAGTACTTC. It encodes CASSQDGGGESEQYF.

To note about this clonotype: With a much larger clone just one base away, this may be a read error. The chain carries TRBV5-1 and TRBJ2-6; maybe TRBD1 (5 bases). CDR1 SGHRS and CDR2 YFSETQ come from the germline V gene. The CDR3 is 16 amino acids. CDR3 region: CASSLNGASGANVRTF. As DNA, the CDR3 is TGCGCCAGCAGCTTGAATGGGGCTTCTGGGGCCAACGTCCGGACTTTC. Based on the CDR3 plus reference TRBV5-1 and TRBJ2-6, the full variable domain is KAGVTQTPRYLIKTRGQQVTLSCSPISGHRSVSWYQQTPGQGLQFLFEYFSETQRNKGNFPGRFSGRQFSNSRSEMNVSTLELGDSALYLCASSLNGASGANVRTFGAGSRLTVL.

The CDR3 sequence: CASSYGGNSNQPQHF. For the CDR3, the DNA is TGCGCCTCTAGCTACGGCGGAAATAGCAATCAGCCCCAGCATTTT. V and J are TRBV5-1 and TRBJ1-5; D not certain. Trimming cost V 10 bases and J 0 bases, with 17 bases left between them. Looked up from germline, CDR1 is SGHRS and CDR2 is YFSETQ. The length of the CDR3 is 15 residues.

This clonotype was seen a handful of times. This chain uses TRBV20-1 with TRBJ1-1, with D maybe TRBD1 (6 bases). V lost 3 bases, J lost 4 bases, and 15 bases lay in between. This CDR3 has 14 residues. Germline V lookup: CDR1 DFQATT, CDR2 SNEGSKA (reference sequence). CDR3 protein: CSARRGAGVTEAFF. CDR3 nucleotide sequence: TGCAGTGCTAGGAGGGGGGCTGGGGTCACTGAAGCTTTCTTT.

V gene TRBV18 combines with J gene TRBJ1-5; 8 bases line up with TRBD1. CDR3 size: 15 residues. Germline V CDR1 and CDR2: KGHSH, LQKENI. Trimming at V came to 4 bases and at J to 3 bases, leaving 5 bases not matched to a gene. CDR3 sequence (DNA): TGTGCCAGCTCACAAACAGGGGGGAACAATCAGCCCCAGCATTTT. Amino acid sequence: CASSQTGGNNQPQHF.

This clonotype was counted ten times or more. CDR3 region: CASSSPGLSRDEQFF. The CDR3 bases are TGTGCCAGCAGCTCCCCGGGACTGAGCCGCGATGAGCAGTTCTTC. This chain uses TRBV3-1 with TRBJ2-1, with a weak D call TRBD2 (6 bases). Trimming stripped 5 bases from V and 8 bases from J, with 19 bases between. The CDR3 has 15 amino acids. Germline V gives CDR1 LGHDT, CDR2 YNNKEL (reference sequence).